This note documents a single T cell receptor beta chain sequence. At least ten counts were recorded for this clonotype. Its specific antigen is unknown. No qualities accompany the bases; no much larger clone lies one base away. The time point label for this specimen denotes: persistent/refractory GD, antithyroid drugs over 5 years with positive TRAb. RNA was extracted from PBMCs in TRIzol for both TCR sequencing and RNA sequencing. The diagnosis of Graves' disease was made according to American Thyroid Association guidelines. The patients came from an endocrinology department in Xi'an, China. Each patient gave 9 to 10 milliliters of peripheral blood, collected in an EDTA anticoagulant tube. Ficoll Paque Plus density gradient separation was used to isolate PBMCs, and no additional T cell sorting was done. An Agilent 2100 Bioanalyzer and agarose gel were used to assess RNA quality, and a NanoDrop 2000 was used to measure RNA concentration.

Via the germline V gene, CDR1 is SNHLY and CDR2 FYNNEI. The cysteine opens and the phenylalanine closes a CDR3 of 14 amino acids. The only DNA kept is the CDR3, 42 bases in frame from the first base. V is shortened by 7 bases, J by 9 bases, and the region joining them spans 19 bases. Libraries came from multiplex PCR. Sequencing used an Illumina HiSeq 4000. To build TCR beta libraries, CDR3 regions were amplified by Arm-PCR using iRepertoire HTBI primers. PCR products were gel purified before sequencing. The paper's data handling went like this. Across samples, 60 to 80 TRBV and 14 TRBJ segments were identified and used for gene usage analysis of CDR3 amino acid clonotypes. COPE and FqMerger were used to merge filtered high-quality paired reads into contigs. Contigs were aligned with BLAST to IMGT TRBV, TRBD and TRBJ reference genes, and CDR3 was defined per IMGT. Highly expanded clones were defined as clonotypes with a frequency above 0.1%. Shannon entropy was used to measure repertoire diversity, and the Gini coefficient was used to measure V-J evenness. Clonotypes shared by more than one individual were considered public. TCRdb's own reprocessing of the public reads used fastp at Q25 and MiXCR and kept productive beta chains. A single entry per CDR3 protein holds the most common genes and DNA from its merged rows. The V and J calls follow TCRdb's processing rather than the paper's. This sample is represented by about 430,000 distinct CDR3 sequences; 21% of them were singletons. About 13% of the sample comes from the top ten.

These data originate in a study of regulatory T cells in long-lasting Graves disease (dated by TCRdb to about 2021). General notes on the study: To count as having persistent Graves' disease, a patient had to have received antithyroid drug treatment for over 5 years with TSH receptor autoantibodies remaining persistently positive. This study used TCR sequencing and RNA sequencing of peripheral blood to compare persistent Graves' disease patients against newly diagnosed Graves' disease patients. The study was conducted in China and was registered as a clinical trial. A total of some 35 samples underwent TCR sequencing: around 13 from persistent and roughly 20 from newly diagnosed Graves' disease patients. Persistent Graves' disease patients in the clinical cohort had taken antithyroid drugs for around 11 years on average. Results the study describes overall, beyond this receptor: Sequencing and analysis were restricted to the TCR beta chain. Persistent Graves' disease patients showed lower TCR Shannon entropy and fewer highly expanded clones than newly diagnosed patients, suggesting clonal expansion. Preferential use of TRBV28, TRBJ1-2 and TRBJ2-5 was observed in persistent disease, whereas TRBV20-1 and TRBJ2-1 were favored in newly diagnosed disease. The study examined only peripheral blood because the primary lesion, thyroid tissue, could not be accessed. The small sample size was acknowledged by the authors as a limitation that may reduce accuracy. Patients with persistent disease shared more public clonotypes (around 2,500) than newly diagnosed patients did (approximately 990).

The sequence was obtained from a female donor with Graves disease. The source material was peripheral blood mononuclear cells (PBMCs), sampled when the disease was refractory, from a patient treated with antithyroid drugs. The chain uses TRBV2 and TRBJ2-1; TRBD2 could be the D gene, as 6 bases match. In nucleotide form, the sequence is TGTGCCAGCACTTGGGACTCCATTTACGGTGAGCAGTTCTTC. Its product reads: CASTWDSIYGEQFF.